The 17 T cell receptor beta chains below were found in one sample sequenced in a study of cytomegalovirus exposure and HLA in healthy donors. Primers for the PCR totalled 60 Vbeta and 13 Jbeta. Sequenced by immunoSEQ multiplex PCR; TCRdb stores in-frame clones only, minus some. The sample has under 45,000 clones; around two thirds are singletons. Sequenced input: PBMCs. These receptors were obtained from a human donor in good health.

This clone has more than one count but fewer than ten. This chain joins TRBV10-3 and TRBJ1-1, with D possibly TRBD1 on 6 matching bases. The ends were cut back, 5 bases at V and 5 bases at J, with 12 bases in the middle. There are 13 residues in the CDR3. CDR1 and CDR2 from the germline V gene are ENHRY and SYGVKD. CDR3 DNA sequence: TGTGCCATCAGTCGACAGGTGGGGACTGAAGCTTTCTTT. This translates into CAISRQVGTEAFF.

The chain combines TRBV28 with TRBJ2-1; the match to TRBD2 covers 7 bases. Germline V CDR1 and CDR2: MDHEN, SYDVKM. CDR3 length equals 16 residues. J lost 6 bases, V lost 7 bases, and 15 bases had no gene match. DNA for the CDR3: TGTGCCAGCATCCGCGGGGGAATGGTTCTAGGCAATGAGCAGTTCTTC. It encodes CASIRGGMVLGNEQFF.

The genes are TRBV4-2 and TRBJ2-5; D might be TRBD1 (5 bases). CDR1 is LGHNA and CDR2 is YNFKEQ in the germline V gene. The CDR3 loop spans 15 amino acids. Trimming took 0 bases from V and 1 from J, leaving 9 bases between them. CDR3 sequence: CASSQEWQGQETQYF. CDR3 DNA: TGTGCCAGCAGCCAAGAGTGGCAGGGCCAAGAGACCCAGTACTTC.

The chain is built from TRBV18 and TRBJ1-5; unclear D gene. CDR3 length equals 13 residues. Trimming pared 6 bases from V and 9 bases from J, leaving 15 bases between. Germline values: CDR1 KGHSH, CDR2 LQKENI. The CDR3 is CASSETPAGPQHF. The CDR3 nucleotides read TGTGCCAGCTCGGAAACCCCCGCAGGGCCCCAGCATTTT.

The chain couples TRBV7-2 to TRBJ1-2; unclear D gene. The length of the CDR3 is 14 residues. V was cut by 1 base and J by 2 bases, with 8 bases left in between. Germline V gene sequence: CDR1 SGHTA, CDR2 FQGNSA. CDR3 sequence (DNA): TGTGCCAGCAGCTTAGGAGGTGCGAACTATGGCTACACCTTC. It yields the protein CASSLGGANYGYTF.

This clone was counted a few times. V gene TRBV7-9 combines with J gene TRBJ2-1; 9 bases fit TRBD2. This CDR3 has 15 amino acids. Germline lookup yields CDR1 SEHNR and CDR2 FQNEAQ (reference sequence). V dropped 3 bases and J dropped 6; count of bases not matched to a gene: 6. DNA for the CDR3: TGTGCCAGCAGCTTCGGCGGGGGGGCGAGCAATGAGCAGTTCTTC. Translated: CASSFGGGASNEQFF.

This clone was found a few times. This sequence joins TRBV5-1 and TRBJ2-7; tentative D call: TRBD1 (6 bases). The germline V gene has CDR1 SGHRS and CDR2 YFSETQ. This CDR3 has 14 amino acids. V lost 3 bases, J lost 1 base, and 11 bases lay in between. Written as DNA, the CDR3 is TGCGCCAGCAGCTATTCAGGGGATTCCTACGAGCAGTACTTC. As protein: CASSYSGDSYEQYF. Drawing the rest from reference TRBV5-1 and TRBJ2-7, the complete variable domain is KAGVTQTPRYLIKTRGQQVTLSCSPISGHRSVSWYQQTPGQGLQFLFEYFSETQRNKGNFPGRFSGRQFSNSRSEMNVSTLELGDSALYLCASSYSGDSYEQYFGPGTRLTVT.

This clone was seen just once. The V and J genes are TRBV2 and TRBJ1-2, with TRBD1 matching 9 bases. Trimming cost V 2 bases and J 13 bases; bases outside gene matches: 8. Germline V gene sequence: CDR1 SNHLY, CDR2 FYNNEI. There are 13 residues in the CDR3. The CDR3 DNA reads TGTGCCAGCAGTGAACTTGGACAGGGGAGCGTCACCTTC. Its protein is CASSELGQGSVTF.

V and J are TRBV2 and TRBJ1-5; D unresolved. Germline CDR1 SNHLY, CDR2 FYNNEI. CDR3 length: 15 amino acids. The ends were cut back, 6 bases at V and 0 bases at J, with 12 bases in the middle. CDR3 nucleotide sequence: TGTGCCAGCAGCGGCTCCTGGGCTAGCAATCAGCCCCAGCATTTT. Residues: CASSGSWASNQPQHF.

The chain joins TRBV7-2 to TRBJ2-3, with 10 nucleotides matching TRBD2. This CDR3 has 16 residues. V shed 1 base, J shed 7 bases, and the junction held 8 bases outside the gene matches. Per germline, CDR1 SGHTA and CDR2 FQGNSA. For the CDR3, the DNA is TGTGCCAGCAGCTTAGTGGCTAGCGGGGGCATAAATACGCAGTATTTT. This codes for CASSLVASGGINTQYF. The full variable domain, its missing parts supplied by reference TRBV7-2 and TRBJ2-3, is GAGVSQSPSNKVTEKGKDVELRCDPISGHTALYWYRQSLGQGLEFLIYFQGNSAPDKSGLPSDRFSAERTGGSVSTLTIQRTQQEDSAVYLCASSLVASGGINTQYFGPGTRLTVL.

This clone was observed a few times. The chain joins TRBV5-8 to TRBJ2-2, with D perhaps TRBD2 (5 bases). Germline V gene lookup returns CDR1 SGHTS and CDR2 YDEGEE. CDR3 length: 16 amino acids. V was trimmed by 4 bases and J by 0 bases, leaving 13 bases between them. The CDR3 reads CASSPGISANTGELFF. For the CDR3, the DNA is TGTGCCAGCAGCCCGGGGATTTCCGCGAACACCGGGGAGCTGTTTTTT.

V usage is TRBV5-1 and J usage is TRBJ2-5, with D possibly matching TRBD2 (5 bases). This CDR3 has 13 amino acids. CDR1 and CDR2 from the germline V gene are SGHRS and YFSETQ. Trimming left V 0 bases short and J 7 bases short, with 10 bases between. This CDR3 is CASSLGGFGTQYF. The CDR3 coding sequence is TGCGCCAGCAGCTTGGGAGGGTTTGGGACCCAGTACTTC.

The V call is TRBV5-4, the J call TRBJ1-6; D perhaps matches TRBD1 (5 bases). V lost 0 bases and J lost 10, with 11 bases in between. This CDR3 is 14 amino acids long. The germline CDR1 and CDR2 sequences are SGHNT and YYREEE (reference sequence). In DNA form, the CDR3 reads TGTGCCAGCAGCTTGGAGGGAGGGGAATCACCCCTCCACTTT. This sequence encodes CASSLEGGESPLHF.

The CDR3 nucleotides are TGTGCCAGCAGCCAGCTTTACAGGGGGAAAGACCATGAGCAGTTCTTC. Translation: CASSQLYRGKDHEQFF. The J gene is TRBJ2-1, the V gene TRBV14, with TRBD1 identical over 8 bases. V lost 3 bases to trimming and J lost 8 bases; unmatched junction nucleotides: 12. Germline CDR1 reads SGHDN; CDR2 reads FVKESK. This CDR3 has 16 amino acids.

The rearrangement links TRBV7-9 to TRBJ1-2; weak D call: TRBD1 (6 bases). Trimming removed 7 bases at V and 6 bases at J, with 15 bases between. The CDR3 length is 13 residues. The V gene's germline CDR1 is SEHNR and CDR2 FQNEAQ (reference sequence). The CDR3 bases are TGTGCCAGCACCAGAAGTGGGGGCCATGGCTACACCTTC. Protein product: CASTRSGGHGYTF.

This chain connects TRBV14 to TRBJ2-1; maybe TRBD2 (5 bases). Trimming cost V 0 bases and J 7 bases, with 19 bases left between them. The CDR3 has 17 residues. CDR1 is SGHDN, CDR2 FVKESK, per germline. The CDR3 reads CASSQDGLGVLLNEQFF. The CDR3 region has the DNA TGTGCCAGCAGCCAAGACGGACTTGGGGTCCTCCTGAATGAGCAGTTCTTC.

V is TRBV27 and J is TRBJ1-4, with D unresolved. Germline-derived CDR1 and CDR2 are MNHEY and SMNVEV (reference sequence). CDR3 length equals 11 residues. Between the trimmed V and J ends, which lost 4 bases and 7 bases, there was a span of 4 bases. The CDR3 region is CASSSGEKLFF. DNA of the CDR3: TGTGCCAGCAGTTCCGGTGAAAAACTGTTTTTT. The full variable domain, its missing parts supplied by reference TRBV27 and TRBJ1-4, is EAQVTQNPRYLITVTGKKLTVTCSQNMNHEYMSWYRQDPGLGLRQIYYSMNVEVTDKGDVPEGYKVSRKEKRNFPLILESPSPNQTSLYFCASSSGEKLFFGSGTQLSVL.